In its sample, the clone carrying this T cell receptor beta chain was seen once. Its antigen is not known. Sorted-subset replicate PCR reactions contained 200 to 250 ng DNA, corresponding to tens of thousands of T cell genomes. The data were produced by immunoSEQ multiplex PCR, yet TCRdb's version contains in-frame clones alone and is incomplete. This sample carries more than 400,000 clones, 90% to 97% of them seen once, and the ten largest clones take 0.06%. CD4+ cells were split into CD45RA+ naive and CD45RA-negative memory subsets. The sample comes from a study of shared clonotypes between healthy human individuals. About the study: Each donor had three CD4 naive, three CD4 memory, two CD8 naive and one CD8 memory plate.

Study-wide findings and caveats: Against clonotypes common to all four donors, non-shared ones had lower generation probabilities.

What was sequenced was naive CD4+ T cells sorted from blood. Noted subset: CD45RA+ positively selected. The source is a woman aged 30 to 39 in good health.

CDR3 sequence reads: CASSPWRGPANYGYTF. The DNA of the CDR3 is TGTGCCAGCAGTCCCTGGCGGGGACCCGCTAACTATGGCTACACCTTC. This chain uses TRBV6-6 with TRBJ1-2, with D possibly matching TRBD1 (5 bases). V lost 5 bases and J 0 bases, leaving 16 bases between the germline ends. The germline CDR1 and CDR2 sequences are MNHNY and SVGAGI (reference sequence). The CDR3 runs to 16 residues.